The 15 T cell receptor beta chains given below trace back to one sample, sequenced in a study of OX40 agonist ivuxolimab in advanced cancers. The repertoire was sequenced with immunoSEQ multiplex PCR; TCRdb's copy has only in-frame clones and lacks some. Found here are 150,000 to 170,000 clones, 94% of them singletons; the top ten hold approximately 0.3%. The sample consisted of CD4+ or CD8+ T cells sorted from blood, taken in a trial of the OX40 agonist ivuxolimab. These receptors were obtained from an adult with an advanced solid tumor such as melanoma, head and neck, liver or kidney cancer.

V is TRBV7-9 and J is TRBJ2-3; D may be TRBD2 (5 bases). The CDR3 sequence is 15 residues long. Germline lookup yields CDR1 SEHNR and CDR2 FQNEAQ (reference sequence). Trimming shortened V by 4 bases and J by 0 bases, and 11 bases separated the two germline ends. The CDR3 nucleotides are TGTGCCAGCAGCTCCCCCCAGCGGAGCACAGATACGCAGTATTTT. It codes for CASSSPQRSTDTQYF.

This chain joins TRBV5-1 and TRBJ2-2, with D possibly matching TRBD1 (5 bases). This CDR3 is built from 16 residues. The V end was cut by 4 bases, the J end by 6 bases, with 19 bases between. CDR1 is SGHRS, CDR2 YFSETQ, per germline. In DNA form, the CDR3 reads TGCGCCAGCAGCCCTACCACAGGCTCCACAGCCGGGGAGCTGTTTTTT. Its protein product is CASSPTTGSTAGELFF.

The rearrangement links TRBV20-1 to TRBJ2-7; D is undetermined. The CDR3 covers 10 residues. Germline V gene sequence: CDR1 DFQATT, CDR2 SNEGSKA (reference sequence). Trimming cost V 5 bases and J 3 bases, with 5 bases left between them. DNA of the CDR3: TGCAGTGCTTCAGACTACGAGCAGTACTTC. As protein: CSASDYEQYF.

The CDR3 region is CASSSTSGARGSYEQYF. Written as DNA, the CDR3 is TGCGCCAGCAGCTCGACCTCCGGGGCCAGGGGATCCTACGAGCAGTACTTC. This chain connects TRBV5-1 to TRBJ2-7, with a tentative D call TRBD1 (6 bases). Trimming shortened V by 3 bases and J by 1 base, and 20 bases separated the two germline ends. Germline V gene lookup returns CDR1 SGHRS and CDR2 YFSETQ. The CDR3 spans 17 residues.

V usage is TRBV7-2 and J usage is TRBJ2-5; unclear D gene. The CDR3 consists of 14 residues. V was clipped by 5 bases and J by 1 base, with 11 bases between them. Germline values: CDR1 SGHTA, CDR2 FQGNSA. The CDR3 coding sequence is TGTGCCAGCAGCCGACGAGGAGCCCAAGAGACCCAGTACTTC. Translated, it gives CASSRRGAQETQYF. Complete variable domain (other parts from reference TRBV7-2 and TRBJ2-5): GAGVSQSPSNKVTEKGKDVELRCDPISGHTALYWYRQSLGQGLEFLIYFQGNSAPDKSGLPSDRFSAERTGGSVSTLTIQRTQQEDSAVYLCASSRRGAQETQYFGPGTRLLVL.

This rearrangement joins TRBV4-3 to TRBJ2-4; 7 bases match TRBD1. Germline loops: CDR1 LGHNA, CDR2 YSLEER. The CDR3 loop spans 15 amino acids. V was clipped by 2 bases and J by 1 base; unmatched bases: 2. CDR3 region: CASSQQTGAKNIQYF. In DNA, the CDR3 is TGCGCCAGCAGCCAACAGACAGGGGCCAAAAACATTCAGTACTTC.

The rearrangement uses TRBV7-3 and TRBJ2-3, with D possibly being TRBD2 (6 bases). Trimming stripped 7 bases from V and 2 bases from J, with 10 bases between. The CDR3 covers 13 residues. Germline-derived CDR1 and CDR2 are SGHTA and FQGTGA. The CDR3: CASTGTHTDTQYF. As DNA, the CDR3 is TGTGCCAGCACCGGGACTCACACAGATACGCAGTATTTT.

The sample holds one count of this clone. J is TRBJ2-7 and V is TRBV6-5, with 11 bases matching TRBD1. The CDR3 length is 15 residues. CDR1 MNHEY and CDR2 SVGAGI come from the germline V gene. Losses at the gene ends were 4 bases for V and 3 bases for J; bases not matched to a gene: 5. CDR3 loop: CASSSTGTGGYEQYF. The CDR3 DNA reads TGTGCCAGCAGTTCAACCGGGACAGGGGGCTACGAGCAGTACTTC.

The J gene is TRBJ1-1, the V gene TRBV29-1, with TRBD1 as a possible D gene (5 bases). Per germline, CDR1 SQVTM and CDR2 ANQGSEA. Deletions cut 1 base from V and 8 bases from J, with 14 bases between. The CDR3 loop spans 13 amino acids. The CDR3 DNA sequence: TGCAGCGTTGAAGTTAGAGAGAGGGGAGAAGCTTTCTTT. Amino acids: CSVEVRERGEAFF.

This clone has just one count. This chain uses TRBV20-1 with TRBJ2-1; the D is unclear. The V end lost 5 bases, the J end lost 6 bases, and 8 bases lay between the germline ends. The CDR3 runs 11 residues. In germline, CDR1 is DFQATT, CDR2 SNEGSKA (reference sequence). The CDR3 sequence: CSALNGNEQFF. DNA for the CDR3: TGCAGTGCTCTGAACGGCAATGAGCAGTTCTTC.

In regard to this clone: One end of the junction is discordant with germline, which a read error may explain. This sequence joins TRBV7-6 and TRBJ2-3, with D hard to call. The CDR3 covers 13 residues. Germline V gene data show CDR1 as SGHVS and CDR2 as FNYEAQ. CDR3: CASSRSGNHAVDF. The CDR3 nucleotides read TGTGCCAGCAGCCGTTCCGGTAATCACGCGGTGGATTTT.

The V and J genes are TRBV6-5 and TRBJ1-3, with D unresolved. V was trimmed by 7 bases and J by 6 bases, leaving 7 bases between them. CDR1 MNHEY and CDR2 SVGAGI come from the germline V gene. There are 11 residues in the CDR3. CDR3 nucleotides: TGTGCCAGCACCTCAGCAAACACCATATATTTT. Residues: CASTSANTIYF.

The rearrangement links TRBV5-1 to TRBJ1-4; the D gene is possibly TRBD1 (6 bases). The CDR3 length is 17 residues. The germline CDR1 and CDR2 sequences are SGHRS and YFSETQ. Between the trimmed V and J ends, which lost 4 bases and 0 bases, there was a span of 16 bases. CDR3 DNA sequence: TGCGCCAGCAGCCGGCCCGTGACAGGCACAACTAATGAAAAACTGTTTTTT. It specifies CASSRPVTGTTNEKLFF.

The rearrangement links TRBV5-4 to TRBJ2-7, with D perhaps assigned TRBD1 or TRBD2 (6 bases each). Trimming shortened V by 4 bases and J by 2 bases, and 13 bases separated the two germline ends. CDR1 SGHNT and CDR2 YYREEE come from the germline V gene (reference sequence). The CDR3 runs to 14 residues. The CDR3 is CASSKGGQTYEQYF. CDR3 sequence (DNA): TGTGCCAGCAGCAAGGGGGGCCAGACCTACGAGCAGTACTTC. The full variable domain, with the rest looked up from reference TRBV5-4 and TRBJ2-7, is ETGVTQSPTHLIKTRGQQVTLRCSSQSGHNTVSWYQQALGQGPQFIFQYYREEENGRGNFPPRFSGLQFPNYSSELNVNALELDDSALYLCASSKGGQTYEQYFGPGTRLTVT.

The gene calls are TRBV6-5 and TRBJ1-1; D uncertain. Trimming left V 1 base short and J 0 bases short, with 6 bases between. Looked up from germline, CDR1 is MNHEY and CDR2 is SVGAGI. The CDR3 length is 14 residues. For the CDR3, the DNA is TGTGCCAGCAGTTACTGGGCCATGAACACTGAAGCTTTCTTT. Protein: CASSYWAMNTEAFF.